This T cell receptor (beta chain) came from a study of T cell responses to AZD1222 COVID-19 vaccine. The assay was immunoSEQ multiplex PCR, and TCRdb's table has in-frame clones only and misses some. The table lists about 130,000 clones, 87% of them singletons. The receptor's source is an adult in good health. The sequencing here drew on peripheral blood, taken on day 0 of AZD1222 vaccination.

In DNA, the CDR3 is TGCGCCAGCAGCGGCGGACAGTCGACAACCTACGAGCAGTACTTC. Its protein product is CASSGGQSTTYEQYF. This chain joins TRBV5-1 and TRBJ2-7; perhaps TRBD1 as D (6 bases). The CDR3 is 15 amino acids. Germline V gene sequence: CDR1 SGHRS, CDR2 YFSETQ. V was cut by 4 bases and J by 2 bases, with 16 bases left in between. Supplemented by reference TRBV5-1 and TRBJ2-7, the full variable domain reads KAGVTQTPRYLIKTRGQQVTLSCSPISGHRSVSWYQQTPGQGLQFLFEYFSETQRNKGNFPGRFSGRQFSNSRSEMNVSTLELGDSALYLCASSGGQSTTYEQYFGPGTRLTVT.